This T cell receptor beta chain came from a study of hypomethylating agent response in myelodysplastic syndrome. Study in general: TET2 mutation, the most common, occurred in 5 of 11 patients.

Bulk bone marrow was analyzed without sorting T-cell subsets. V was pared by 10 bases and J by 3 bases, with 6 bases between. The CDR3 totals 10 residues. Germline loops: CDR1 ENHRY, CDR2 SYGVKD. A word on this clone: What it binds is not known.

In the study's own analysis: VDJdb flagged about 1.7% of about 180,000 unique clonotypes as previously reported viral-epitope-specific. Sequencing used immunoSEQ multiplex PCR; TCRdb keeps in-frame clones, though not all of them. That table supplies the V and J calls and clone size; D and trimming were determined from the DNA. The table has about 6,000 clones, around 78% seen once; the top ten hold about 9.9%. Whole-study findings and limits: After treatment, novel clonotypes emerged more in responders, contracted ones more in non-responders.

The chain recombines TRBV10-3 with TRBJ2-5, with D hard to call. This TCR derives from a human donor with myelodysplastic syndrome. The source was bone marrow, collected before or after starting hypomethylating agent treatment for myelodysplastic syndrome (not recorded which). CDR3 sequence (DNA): TGTGCCACCAGAGAAGAGACCCAGTACTTC. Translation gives CATREETQYF.